The 2 T cell receptor beta chains reported below all come from one sample, sequenced in a study of T cells in Graves' hyperthyroidism and ophthalmopathy. From RNA transcripts, TCR beta CDR3 regions were amplified. The HTBI primer set was used in a first-round RT-PCR of the TCR CDR3. TCRdb fed the multiplex PCR reads into MiXCR, producing one record per CDR3 protein. The sample has some 600,000 distinct CDR3 sequences; just over 45% are singletons. The source material was peripheral blood or thyroid tissue (not recorded which). All receptors derive from a woman aged 18-29 years with Graves' hyperthyroidism.

The gene calls are TRBV15 and TRBJ2-7; no clear D. CDR1 is LNHNV, CDR2 YYDKDF, per germline (reference sequence). Deletions cut 3 bases from V and 0 bases from J, with 12 bases between. The CDR3 runs to 15 residues. The CDR3 DNA reads as TGTGCCACCAGCAGCTTGGAAAGGGACTCCTACGAGCAGTACTTC. Its protein product is CATSSLERDSYEQYF.

This clonotype was observed at least ten times. V usage is TRBV7-3 and J usage is TRBJ1-1, with 7 nucleotides matching TRBD1. Germline CDR1 reads SGHTA; CDR2 reads FQGTGA. This CDR3 region has 14 residues. V shed 5 bases and J 1 base; nucleotides not matched to a gene: 4. In DNA form, the CDR3 reads TGTGCCAGCAGCCGACAGGGCTGGAACACTGAAGCTTTCTTT. As protein: CASSRQGWNTEAFF. The full variable domain, completed using reference TRBV7-3 and TRBJ1-1, is GAGVSQTPSNKVTEKGKYVELRCDPISGHTALYWYRQSLGQGPEFLIYFQGTGAADDSGLPNDRFFAVRPEGSVSTLKIQRTERGDSAVYLCASSRQGWNTEAFFGQGTRLTVV.